The rows below give T cell receptor beta chains drawn from one sample of a study of cytomegalovirus exposure and HLA in healthy donors. The data were produced by immunoSEQ multiplex PCR, yet TCRdb's version contains in-frame clones alone and is incomplete. The table lists 200,000 to 250,000 clones, about 81% of them singletons, with more than 5% in the top ten. The sample was PBMCs. These receptor sequences come from a middle-aged woman in good health and CMV-seropositive. CDR3s leave out the opening cysteine and the closing phenylalanine or tryptophan. Fields, in order: V gene, D gene, CDR3 protein. D genes are given only for firm matches.

v_gene: TRBV5-1
d_gene: NA
CDR3aa: ASSPGQTSRDEQY

v_gene: TRBV7-2
d_gene: NA
CDR3aa: ASSLAGWTAMNTEAF

v_gene: TRBV10-3
d_gene: TRBD2
CDR3aa: AISERGGAGGGSGANVLT

v_gene: TRBV5-1
d_gene: NA
CDR3aa: ASSLGETNYGYT

v_gene: TRBV25-1
d_gene: NA
CDR3aa: ASGPPGGNTIY

v_gene: TRBV7-9
d_gene: TRBD1
CDR3aa: ASSLGQGSEKLF

v_gene: TRBV28
d_gene: NA
CDR3aa: ASSFRQPNSPLH

v_gene: TRBV11-2
d_gene: NA
CDR3aa: ASSLVRNTEAF

v_gene: TRBV7-3
d_gene: NA
CDR3aa: ASSLLQGADTQY

v_gene: TRBV2
d_gene: TRBD2
CDR3aa: ASSGTSVGEQF

v_gene: TRBV7-2
d_gene: NA
CDR3aa: ASSLAREGEQY

v_gene: TRBV7-3
d_gene: TRBD1
CDR3aa: ASSRSRDRGLATNEKLF

v_gene: TRBV27
d_gene: NA
CDR3aa: ASSTGYNQPQH

v_gene: TRBV18
d_gene: TRBD1
CDR3aa: ASSPTTGYAEAF

v_gene: TRBV5-6
d_gene: NA
CDR3aa: ASSPMEGNQPQH